This T cell receptor beta chain emerged from a study of neoadjuvant anti-PD-1 for oral cavity cancer. Study details: Around day 43, patients without progression received a fourth nivolumab dose before surgery. Study results and limitations: Only a few patients per response group were TCR-analyzed; validation needed.

PBMC libraries mostly used 450 to 600 ng of input genomic DNA, with six replicates per sample. Assay used: immunoSEQ multiplex PCR; TCRdb lists only in-frame clones, some missing. The sample yields about 14,000 clones, about 73% seen once. This clone was seen only once. Its antigen remains unknown. Germline-derived CDR1 and CDR2 are SQVTM and ANQGSEA. V was clipped by 6 bases and J by 7 bases; unmatched bases: 5. CDR3 length: 11 amino acids. This sample comprised PBMCs, obtained before nivolumab (anti-PD-1) treatment. This chain links TRBV29-1 with TRBJ1-2; TRBD1 matches at 7 bases. The origin of this receptor is a person aged 35-80 years with oral cavity squamous cell carcinoma. CDR3 sequence reads: CSVMTGLGYTF. CDR3 DNA: TGCAGCGTGATGACAGGGCTTGGCTACACCTTC.